This is a list of T cell receptor beta chains from one sample in a study of T-cell reconstitution after alpha-beta-depleted transplantation in children. TCRdb redid the calling of the PCR reads with MiXCR, one entry per CDR3 protein. The repertoire holds about 200,000 distinct CDR3 sequences, with approximately 7% as singletons. The material was PBMCs, obtained before TCRalphabeta/CD19-depleted stem cell transplant. These receptors were obtained from a boy between 2 and 15 years old with acute lymphoblastic leukemia, due to receive a stem cell transplant. The conserved cysteine and the conserved F or W are not part of the CDR3 here.

v_call cdr3_aa
TRBV10-2 ASGTTQETQY
TRBV28 ASSTYSTRVGETQC
TRBV7-9 ASSLDDGDTDTQY
TRBV12-3/TRBV12-4 ASSHRGSPLH
TRBV3-1 ASSQKNSYEQY
TRBV7-8 ASSYLGQINQPQH
TRBV7-2 ASSLGLAGGETQY
TRBV3-1 ASSQGREGQPQH
TRBV28 ASTFGRNSNQPQH
TRBV5-1 ASSVGQGDQETQY
TRBV28 ASRLDRGASRGH
TRBV4-2 ASSQEGLHYEQY
TRBV20-1 SATSHAGTVNTEAF
TRBV5-5 ASSLVAVAGSEETQY
TRBV2 ASQRGQVYNEQF
TRBV20-1 SARGHLGEQY
TRBV7-3 ASSPLRYNEQF
TRBV7-9 ASSPPGGWEQF
TRBV28 ASSLVGQGVEKLF
TRBV3-1 ASSQGKEADYYEQY
TRBV6-5 ASSYGIGGAGVYTQY
TRBV5-4 ASSEGTDNYGYT
TRBV10-2 ASTEPGRNYYEQY
TRBV29-1 SVASPGGLYNEQF
TRBV24-1 ATSDLGTLKGAF
TRBV5-4 ASSIRLAGGPTDTQY
TRBV12-3/TRBV12-4 ASTPLRTGAGNEQF
TRBV5-1 ASSSSPTASNEKLF
TRBV20-1 SASYTGTVLEQF
TRBV6-4 ASSDGLANTGELF